This TCR beta chain was recorded in a study of OX40 agonist ivuxolimab in advanced cancers. Study background: Participants, about 83% male, averaged roughly 60 years of age, ranging from roughly 20 to 79. The study's findings and limits: The specificity for antigen of the expanded peripheral T cells was not determined.

Generated by immunoSEQ multiplex PCR, the TCRdb table keeps only in-frame clones and is missing some. Here the sample spans roughly 90,000 clones, around 90% being singletons. From germline, CDR1 is ENHRY and CDR2 SYGVKD. Trimming took 2 bases from V and 0 from J; bases not matched to a gene: 6. The CDR3 has 16 residues. About this clone: Its antigen remains unknown.

The sample here was CD4+ or CD8+ T cells sorted from blood, taken in a trial of the OX40 agonist ivuxolimab. V is TRBV10-3 and J is TRBJ2-5; 7 bases align to TRBD2. This TCR derives from an adult with an advanced solid tumor such as melanoma, head and neck, liver or kidney cancer. CDR3 nucleotide sequence: TGTGCCATCAGTGAGCATCCCGGGAGGAACCAAGAGACCCAGTACTTC. As protein: CAISEHPGRNQETQYF.